The 13 T cell receptor beta chains below were found in one sample sequenced in a study of cytomegalovirus exposure and HLA in healthy donors. PCR used 60 Vbeta primers and 13 Jbeta primers. TCRdb's table, derived via immunoSEQ multiplex PCR, lists solely in-frame clones and lacks some. The repertoire holds approximately 190,000 clones, with approximately 88% as singletons. Sequenced material: PBMCs. These receptors were taken from a boy between 10 and 17 years old in good health and CMV-seronegative.

The V gene is TRBV6-5, the J gene TRBJ2-1; the D gene is possibly TRBD2 (5 bases). CDR3 length equals 15 residues. V gave up 0 bases and J gave up 0 bases, with 6 bases separating them. Germline-derived CDR1 and CDR2 are MNHEY and SVGAGI. The CDR3 loop is CASSYSGSSYNEQFF. The CDR3 DNA reads as TGTGCCAGCAGTTACTCAGGGAGCTCCTACAATGAGCAGTTCTTC.

V is TRBV6-5 and J is TRBJ2-3; maybe TRBD1 (5 bases). Trimming shortened V by 3 bases and J by 5 bases, and 18 bases separated the two germline ends. The CDR3 length is 16 residues. Germline loops: CDR1 MNHEY, CDR2 SVGAGI. The CDR3 spells CASSYESRGTGDTQYF. In nucleotides, the CDR3 is TGTGCCAGCAGTTATGAGAGTAGGGGTACGGGAGATACGCAGTATTTT.

This rearrangement joins TRBV9 to TRBJ1-2; 8 nucleotides align to TRBD1. The CDR3 is 14 residues long. Germline CDR1 is SGDLS and CDR2 is YYNGEE. V shed 0 bases, J shed 5 bases, and the junction held 3 bases outside the gene matches. The CDR3 spells CASSVARTGYGYTF. The CDR3 nucleotides are TGTGCCAGCAGCGTAGCTAGGACAGGGTATGGCTACACCTTC.

CDR3: CASSLVSSGSNEQYF. The CDR3 DNA sequence: TGTGCCAGCAGCTTAGTTTCTAGCGGGAGCAACGAGCAGTACTTC. The rearrangement joins TRBV7-6 to TRBJ2-5; TRBD2 aligns across 10 bases. Matching the DNA end better, TRBJ2-7 makes the J call doubtful. There are 15 residues in the CDR3. Germline V CDR1 and CDR2: SGHVS, FNYEAQ.

The chain has TRBV7-2 and TRBJ1-2, with D maybe TRBD1 (5 bases). The germline gives CDR1 SGHTA, CDR2 FQGNSA. The CDR3 length is 17 residues. V was shortened by 6 bases and J by 4 bases, with 24 bases between the two germline ends. The CDR3 DNA reads as TGTGCCAGCAGACACCCGGAAGGGGCAAACTCAATCTATGGCTACACCTTC. It is translated as CASRHPEGANSIYGYTF.

V gene TRBV27 combines with J gene TRBJ2-3; D may be TRBD1 (6 bases). Per germline, CDR1 MNHEY and CDR2 SMNVEV (reference sequence). Trimming took off 6 bases at V and 11 bases at J, with 24 bases between the two ends. The CDR3 contains 15 residues. The CDR3 bases are TGTGCCAGCAGCTCCGGCAGAGTGGGGGCGTTGGGGCAGTATTTT. Its protein product is CASSSGRVGALGQYF.

The chain has TRBV6-5 and TRBJ1-2; no clear D gene. The germline V gene encodes CDR1 MNHEY and CDR2 SVGAGI. The CDR3 is made up of 12 amino acids. Trimming removed 2 bases at V and 5 bases at J, with 6 bases between. CDR3 residues: CASSYHPYGYTF. CDR3 DNA: TGTGCCAGCAGTTACCATCCATATGGCTACACCTTC.

The chain joins TRBV6-5 to TRBJ1-1, with unresolved D. The CDR3 covers 15 residues. The V gene lost 5 bases and the J gene lost 3 bases, with 16 bases spanning the gap. Germline assignment: CDR1 MNHEY and CDR2 SVGAGI. This CDR3 reads CASSPIVSKHTEAFF. CDR3 nucleotide sequence: TGTGCCAGCAGTCCCATCGTTTCGAAGCACACTGAAGCTTTCTTT.

This clone has just one count. The gene calls are TRBV15 and TRBJ2-3; the D gene is possibly TRBD2 (6 bases). Germline CDR1 is LNHNV and CDR2 is YYDKDF (reference sequence). CDR3 length: 15 residues. Trimming took 5 bases from V and 0 from J, leaving 12 bases between them. This CDR3 reads CATSLRGLSTDTQYF. The CDR3 coding sequence is TGTGCCACCAGCCTTCGGGGACTTAGCACAGATACGCAGTATTTT. Full variable domain (missing parts from reference TRBV15 and TRBJ2-3): DAMVIQNPRYQVTQFGKPVTLSCSQTLNHNVMYWYQQKSSQAPKLLFHYYDKDFNNEADTPDNFQSRRPNTSFCFLDIRSPGLGDTAMYLCATSLRGLSTDTQYFGPGTRLTVL.

The chain uses TRBV7-3 and TRBJ2-3; 9 nucleotides align to TRBD2. Germline V CDR1 and CDR2: SGHTA, FQGTGA. J gave up 1 base and V 3 bases, and 2 bases lay outside the gene matches. This CDR3 is 15 amino acids long. The CDR3 DNA reads TGTGCCAGCAGCTTTTCTAGCGGGGGCACAGATACGCAGTATTTT. Residues: CASSFSSGGTDTQYF.

In its sample, this clone was seen once. The chain carries TRBV2 and TRBJ1-1; D is ambiguous. Germline lookup yields CDR1 SNHLY and CDR2 FYNNEI. This CDR3 has 16 amino acids. Trimming left V 6 bases short and J 0 bases short, with 17 bases between. In DNA form, the CDR3 reads TGTGCCAGCAGGCCACCCCCACAGATTCTGAACACTGAAGCTTTCTTT. Its translation is CASRPPPQILNTEAFF. Together with reference TRBV2 and TRBJ1-1, the CDR3 gives the full variable domain: EPEVTQTPSHQVTQMGQEVILRCVPISNHLYFYWYRQILGQKVEFLVSFYNNEISEKSEIFDDQFSVERPDGSNFTLKIRSTKLEDSAMYFCASRPPPQILNTEAFFGQGTRLTVV.

The chain is built from TRBV4-3 and TRBJ2-4; 7 nucleotides line up with TRBD2. Germline V gene sequence: CDR1 LGHNA, CDR2 YSLEER. The CDR3 runs 16 residues. Unmatched junction bases numbered 8, after V lost 3 bases and J lost 3 bases. The DNA for the CDR3 is TGCGCCAGCAGCCAGGGGTATCGGGGGGTCAAAAACATTCAGTACTTC. This sequence encodes CASSQGYRGVKNIQYF.

This chain connects TRBV29-1 to TRBJ2-1; 7 bases align to TRBD1. V was pared by 4 bases and J by 2 bases, with 20 bases of the junction left unmatched. The V gene's germline CDR1 is SQVTM and CDR2 ANQGSEA. The CDR3 consists of 19 residues. DNA for the CDR3: TGCAGCGTTGGGGGTGGTTGGCAGGGGGTGAATGCCCCCTACAATGAGCAGTTCTTC. This gives the protein CSVGGGWQGVNAPYNEQFF.